The clone carrying this T cell receptor beta chain turned up a few times. What it binds is not known. These data are taken from a study of cytomegalovirus exposure and HLA in healthy donors. Study-level background: One earlier analysis, a look at around 180 million T cells, found about 100 million unique TCR beta sequences. Notes on the study in general: What TCR beta sequences reportedly achieved was accurate prediction of HLA-A and HLA-B alleles in most subjects.

V was shortened by 4 bases and J by 0 bases, with 8 bases between the two germline ends. The germline gives CDR1 SGHRS, CDR2 YFSETQ. This CDR3 comprises 14 residues. PCR employed 60 Vbeta and 13 Jbeta primers. Produced via immunoSEQ multiplex PCR; TCRdb's table is partial and in-frame only. There are about 130,000 clones in the sample; around three quarters occur only once, and roughly 3% lies in the top ten. The clonotype originates from a woman aged 55-69 years in good health and CMV-seropositive. Material: PBMCs. The rearrangement links TRBV5-1 to TRBJ1-3; the D is unclear. CDR3 protein: CASSLERSGNTIYF. The DNA of the CDR3 is TGCGCCAGCAGCCTAGAGCGCTCTGGAAACACCATATATTTT.